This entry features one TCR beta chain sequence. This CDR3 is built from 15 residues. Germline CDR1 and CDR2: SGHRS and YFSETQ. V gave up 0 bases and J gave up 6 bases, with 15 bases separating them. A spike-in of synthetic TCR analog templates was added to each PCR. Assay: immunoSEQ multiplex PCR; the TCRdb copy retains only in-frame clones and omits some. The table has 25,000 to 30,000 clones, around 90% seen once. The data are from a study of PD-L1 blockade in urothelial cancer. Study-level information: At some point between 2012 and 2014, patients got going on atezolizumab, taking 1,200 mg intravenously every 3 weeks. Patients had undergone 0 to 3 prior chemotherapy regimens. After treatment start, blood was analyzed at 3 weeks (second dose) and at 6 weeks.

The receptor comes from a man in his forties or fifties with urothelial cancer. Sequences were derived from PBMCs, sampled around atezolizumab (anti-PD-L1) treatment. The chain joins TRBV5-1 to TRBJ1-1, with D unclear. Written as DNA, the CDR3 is TGCGCCAGCAGCTTGGCCAGTGAGGAGAGGCCTGAAGCTTTCTTT. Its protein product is CASSLASEERPEAFF.